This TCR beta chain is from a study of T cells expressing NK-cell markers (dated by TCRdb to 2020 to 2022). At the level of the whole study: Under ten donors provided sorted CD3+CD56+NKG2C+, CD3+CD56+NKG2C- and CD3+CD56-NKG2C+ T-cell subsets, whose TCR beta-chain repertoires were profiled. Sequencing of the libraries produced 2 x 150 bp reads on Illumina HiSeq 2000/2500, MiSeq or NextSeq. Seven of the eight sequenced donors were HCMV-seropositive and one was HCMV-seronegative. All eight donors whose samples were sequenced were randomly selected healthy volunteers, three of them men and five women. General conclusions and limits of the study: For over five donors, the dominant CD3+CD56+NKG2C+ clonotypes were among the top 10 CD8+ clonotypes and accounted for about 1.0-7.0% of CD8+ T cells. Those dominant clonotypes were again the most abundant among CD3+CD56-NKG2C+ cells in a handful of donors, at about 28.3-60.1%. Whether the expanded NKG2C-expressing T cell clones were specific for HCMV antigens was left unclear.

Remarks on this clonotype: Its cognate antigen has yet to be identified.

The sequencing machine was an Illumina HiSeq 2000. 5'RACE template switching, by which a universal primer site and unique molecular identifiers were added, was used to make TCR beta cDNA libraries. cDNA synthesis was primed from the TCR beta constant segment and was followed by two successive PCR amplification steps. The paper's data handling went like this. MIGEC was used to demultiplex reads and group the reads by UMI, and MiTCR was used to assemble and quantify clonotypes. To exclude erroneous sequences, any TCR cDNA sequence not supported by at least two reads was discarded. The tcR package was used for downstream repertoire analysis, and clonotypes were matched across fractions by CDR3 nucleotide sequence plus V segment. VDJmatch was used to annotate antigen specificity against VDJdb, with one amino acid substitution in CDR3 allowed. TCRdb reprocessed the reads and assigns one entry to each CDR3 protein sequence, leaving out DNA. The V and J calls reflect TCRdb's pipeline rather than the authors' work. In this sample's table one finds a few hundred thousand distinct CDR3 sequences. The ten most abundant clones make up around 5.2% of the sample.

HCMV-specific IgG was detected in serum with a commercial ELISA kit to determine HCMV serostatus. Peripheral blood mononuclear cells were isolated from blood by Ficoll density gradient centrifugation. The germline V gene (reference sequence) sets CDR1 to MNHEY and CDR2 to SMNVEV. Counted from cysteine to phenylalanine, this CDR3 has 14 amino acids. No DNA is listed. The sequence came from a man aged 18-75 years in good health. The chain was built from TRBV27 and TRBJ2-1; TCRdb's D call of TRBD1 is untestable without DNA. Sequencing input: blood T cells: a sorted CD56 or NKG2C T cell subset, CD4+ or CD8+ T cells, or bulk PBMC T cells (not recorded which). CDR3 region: CASSRTGGWNEQFF.